The sequence of this T cell receptor (beta chain) was determined in a study of CD8+CD57+ T cells in acquired aplastic anemia (dated by TCRdb to between 2018 and 2020). Background for the entire study: A mean of roughly 3.2 ug of DNA, ranging from about 0.19 to 27.4 ug, was extracted from sorted CD4+ and CD8+ cells. Healthy donor samples averaged roughly 9.8 million reads for CD4+ and fewer than 12 million for CD8+ cells.

Regarding this clonotype: The target of this receptor is not known. No much larger clonotype is one base removed from it; base qualities were not supplied.

V lost 1 base and J lost 5 bases; the stretch between them is 5 bases long. CDR1 and CDR2 are read off the germline V gene as MNHNS and SASEGT. From the cysteine through the phenylalanine, the CDR3 covers 12 amino acids. Only the CDR3 DNA is retained, 36 bases long and in frame from the first base. TCR beta VDJ combination and CDR3 sequence profiling used genomic DNA as the template. An Illumina HiSeq 2000 was the platform used for TCR repertoire sequencing. The study's own analysis went as follows. Repertoires were assessed using TRBV/TRBJ rearrangement plots, CDR3 size and DJ length profiles, and Simpson's diversity index. The immunodominant clone was defined as the most abundant DNA sequence in deep sequencing data. CDR3 amino acid sequences were screened for sharing across subjects and were compared with published repertoires and the VDJdb database. TCRdb trimmed the raw reads at Q25, called clones with MiXCR and kept productive beta chains. Identical CDR3 protein sequences are pooled into one entry, listed with their most common genes and DNA. The V and J calls and clone size are TCRdb's, not the authors'. This sample lists approximately 380,000 distinct CDR3 sequences; around 72% were detected once. 3.5% to 4.5% of the sample is in the top ten clones.

The study deep-sequenced TCR repertoires of sorted CD4+ and CD8+ blood T cells from severe aplastic anemia patients and healthy subjects. Ficoll-Paque density gradient centrifugation was used to isolate peripheral blood mononuclear cells. Before DNA extraction, CD4+ and CD8+ T cells were sorted with FACS or magnetic beads. Broad study findings and their caveats: CD8+ Simpson's diversity did not differ significantly between patients and healthy controls (P=0.060). Although 25 to 30 CD8+ CDR3 sequences were shared by patients and controls, these sequences appeared highly expressed in patients and within the immunodominant clones of patients.

Recombination connected TRBV6-1 to TRBJ1-2, with the D gene too uncertain to name. Sequenced: sorted CD4+, CD8+, or CD8+CD57+ T cells (not recorded which) from PBMCs. This TCR was sampled from a human donor in good health, serving as a control. The CDR3 region: CASSEDWYGYTF. The sequenced DNA: TGTGCCAGCAGTGAAGACTGGTATGGCTACACCTTC.